These 20 T cell receptor beta chains came from one sample sequenced in a study of T cell changes during pregnancy in multiple sclerosis. Data came from immunoSEQ multiplex PCR; TCRdb stores just in-frame clones and leaves some out. Of about 59,000 clones in the sample, roughly 90% were seen once. The sample in question was peripheral blood, obtained in the third trimester of pregnancy. The receptor set was obtained from a female donor in good health, enrolled as a control in a pregnancy study.

The rearrangement uses TRBV10-3 and TRBJ2-7, with a weak D call TRBD2 (6 bases). In germline, CDR1 is ENHRY, CDR2 SYGVKD. V lost 0 bases to trimming and J lost 4 bases, with 16 bases between them. This CDR3 is 16 amino acids long. DNA of the CDR3: TGTGCCATCAGTGAGTCGGAGGGTGGCATCCAGTACGAGCAGTACTTC. It translates to CAISESEGGIQYEQYF.

The CDR3 loop is CASRGGDQPQHF. The CDR3 DNA reads as TGTGCCAGCAGGGGCGGGGATCAGCCCCAGCATTTT. V usage is TRBV2 and J usage is TRBJ1-5; D ambiguous. This CDR3 is 12 amino acids long. Germline CDR1 reads SNHLY; CDR2 reads FYNNEI. Trimming removed 6 bases from V and 5 bases from J, with 8 bases in between.

Concerning this clone: An end of the junction does not agree with germline; a read error may underlie this. The DNA for the CDR3 is TGTGCTAGTGGATTGGACAGGGGCGACTATGGCTACACCTTC. It translates to CASGLDRGDYGYTF. This sequence joins TRBV12-5 and TRBJ1-2; 9 bases are shared with TRBD1. The length of the CDR3 is 14 residues. Germline V CDR1 and CDR2: LGHNT, FRNRAP. The full variable domain, completed using reference TRBV12-5 and TRBJ1-2, is DARVTQTPRHKVTEMGQEVTMRCQPILGHNTVFWYRQTMMQGLELLAYFRNRAPLDDSGMPKDRFSAEMPDATLATLKIQPSEPRDSAVYFCASGLDRGDYGYTFGSGTRLTVV.

The chain is built from TRBV18 and TRBJ1-2; D is possibly TRBD1 (5 bases). The ends were cut back, 6 bases at V and 2 bases at J, with 13 bases in the middle. The germline V gene has CDR1 KGHSH and CDR2 LQKENI. The CDR3 runs 14 residues. In nucleotides, the CDR3 is TGTGCCAGCTCCTGGACGGACAACAACTATGGCTACACCTTC. It is translated as CASSWTDNNYGYTF.

V usage is TRBV4-3 and J usage is TRBJ2-7, with 8 bases lining up with TRBD2. Per the germline V gene, CDR1 is LGHNA and CDR2 is YSLEER. Trimming took 0 bases from V and 3 from J; bases not matched to a gene: 4. The CDR3 runs 15 residues. The CDR3 DNA reads TGCGCCAGCAGCCAAGAAGGTAGCGGGATCTACGAGCAGTACTTC. Its translation is CASSQEGSGIYEQYF.

The rearrangement uses TRBV29-1 and TRBJ1-1; 8 bases map to TRBD1. Per germline, CDR1 SQVTM and CDR2 ANQGSEA. Trimming at V came to 7 bases and at J to 3 bases, leaving 25 bases not matched to a gene. This CDR3 spans 19 amino acids. The CDR3 DNA sequence: TGCAGCGCCCCGTCAGAGGGGACAGGACGCATCAATCGGGACACTGAAGCTTTCTTT. Encoded protein: CSAPSEGTGRINRDTEAFF.

In this sample, this clone turned up a few times. The rearrangement links TRBV4-3 to TRBJ2-6; 7 nucleotides line up with TRBD2. Trimming removed 0 bases from V and 2 bases from J; junction bases left unmatched: 1. From germline, CDR1 is LGHNA and CDR2 YSLEER. This CDR3 comprises 16 residues. CDR3 sequence (DNA): TGCGCCAGCAGCCAAGATGCGGGGGCTGGGGCCAACGTCCTGACTTTC. This encodes CASSQDAGAGANVLTF.

This chain joins TRBV6-1 and TRBJ1-2; a weak D match, TRBD1 (6 bases). Germline V gene lookup returns CDR1 MNHNS and CDR2 SASEGT. V was shortened by 11 bases and J by 4 bases, with 11 bases between the two germline ends. The CDR3 consists of 11 residues. CDR3 in amino acids: CAVQGPYGYTF. The CDR3 DNA is TGTGCCGTACAGGGACCCTATGGCTACACCTTC.

The chain couples TRBV6-5 to TRBJ1-1, with D unclear. The CDR3 covers 15 residues. Deletions cut 5 bases from V and 1 base from J, with 14 bases between. CDR1 MNHEY and CDR2 SVGAGI come from the germline V gene. Here the CDR3 DNA reads TGTGCCAGCAGTAAGGGTGGTGGAGGGAACACTGAAGCTTTCTTT. Protein product: CASSKGGGGNTEAFF.

This clone was detected only once. The chain joins TRBV6-1 to TRBJ1-2; the D gene is possibly TRBD1 (5 bases). The CDR3 consists of 13 residues. Germline V lookup: CDR1 MNHNS, CDR2 SASEGT. The V end was cut by 7 bases, the J end by 4 bases, with 13 bases between. The CDR3 nucleotides read TGTGCCAGCATCTACGGGAGGGGCTATGGCTACACCTTC. Residues: CASIYGRGYGYTF.

This rearrangement joins TRBV5-4 to TRBJ1-1, with a weak D call TRBD1 (5 bases). Germline loops: CDR1 SGHNT, CDR2 YYREEE (reference sequence). V was clipped by 3 bases and J by 5 bases, with 17 bases between them. The CDR3 consists of 15 residues. CDR3 region: CASSSARDSETEAFF. DNA for the CDR3: TGTGCCAGCAGCTCGGCCCGGGACTCCGAGACTGAAGCTTTCTTT.

In nucleotides, the CDR3 is TGTGCCAGCAGTCGGAGACAGGGCCATGGCTACACCTTC. Amino acids: CASSRRQGHGYTF. The chain combines TRBV28 with TRBJ1-2; 7 positions agree with TRBD1. Germline V gene data show CDR1 as MDHEN and CDR2 as SYDVKM. Trimming took 5 bases from V and 6 from J; bases not matched to a gene: 6. This CDR3 comprises 13 residues.

The chain links TRBV6-5 to TRBJ2-5; TRBD1 matches at 8 bases. V lost 6 bases and J lost 5; bases outside the gene matches: 8. CDR3 length equals 14 residues. Germline V gene data show CDR1 as MNHEY and CDR2 as SVGAGI. The CDR3 region has the DNA TGTGCCAGCAGATCTCGACAGGGGATCGAGACCCAGTACTTC. It is translated as CASRSRQGIETQYF.

This clone has just one count. The chain employs TRBV14 and TRBJ1-6, with 7 positions matching TRBD1. V lost 4 bases, J lost 4 bases, and 1 base stayed unmatched. In germline, CDR1 is SGHDN, CDR2 FVKESK. CDR3 length: 14 amino acids. The CDR3, as DNA: TGTGCCAGCAGCCCGACAGGGTATAATTCACCCCTCCACTTT. It translates to CASSPTGYNSPLHF. The variable domain in full, completed from reference TRBV14 and TRBJ1-6, reads EAGVTQFPSHSVIEKGQTVTLRCDPISGHDNLYWYRRVMGKEIKFLLHFVKESKQDESGMPNNRFLAERTGGTYSTLKVQPAELEDSGVYFCASSPTGYNSPLHFGNGTRLTVT.

The chain employs TRBV12-5 and TRBJ2-7; weak D call: TRBD1 (6 bases). The CDR3 spans 15 residues. V was trimmed by 6 bases and J by 2 bases, leaving 17 bases between them. Per the germline V gene, CDR1 is LGHNT and CDR2 is FRNRAP. CDR3 region: CASGQGTTSTYEQYF. The CDR3 DNA follows: TGTGCTAGTGGACAGGGTACTACCTCTACCTACGAGCAGTACTTC. The entire variable domain, with the rest obtained from reference TRBV12-5 and TRBJ2-7, is as follows: DARVTQTPRHKVTEMGQEVTMRCQPILGHNTVFWYRQTMMQGLELLAYFRNRAPLDDSGMPKDRFSAEMPDATLATLKIQPSEPRDSAVYFCASGQGTTSTYEQYFGPGTRLTVT.

The chain combines TRBV7-2 with TRBJ1-5; D possibly corresponds to TRBD1 (6 bases). V lost 4 bases to trimming and J lost 4 bases, with 11 bases between them. CDR3 length: 14 amino acids. Germline V CDR1 and CDR2: SGHTA, FQGNSA. CDR3 residues: CASSSSGQNQPQHF. The DNA of the CDR3 is TGTGCCAGCAGCTCTAGTGGACAGAATCAGCCCCAGCATTTT.

This clone came up once. The chain employs TRBV7-6 and TRBJ1-5; the D is unclear. The ends were cut back, 5 bases at V and 4 bases at J, with 15 bases in the middle. Germline CDR1 reads SGHVS; CDR2 reads FNYEAQ. This CDR3 contains 15 residues. The CDR3 DNA follows: TGTGCCAGCAGCCCCACCGGGATGGGAAATCAGCCCCAGCATTTT. Its translation: CASSPTGMGNQPQHF.

This clone has only a few counts. This sequence joins TRBV30 and TRBJ1-1; tentative D call: TRBD1 (5 bases). V lost 2 bases and J lost 9, with 10 bases in between. This CDR3 has 11 residues. Germline V gene data show CDR1 as GTSNPN and CDR2 as SVGIG (reference sequence). As DNA, the CDR3 is TGTGCCTGGAGTCCAGGGTTTAAAGCTTTCTTT. This gives the protein CAWSPGFKAFF.

V is TRBV6-6 and J is TRBJ2-1; the match to TRBD2 covers 9 bases. Germline V gene lookup returns CDR1 MNHNY and CDR2 SVGAGI (reference sequence). After removal of 4 bases from V and 8 bases from J, the junction contained 6 bases not matched to a gene. The CDR3 contains 14 residues. The CDR3 protein is CASSLGGRVYEQFF. The DNA for the CDR3 is TGTGCCAGCAGTTTGGGCGGGAGGGTATATGAGCAGTTCTTC.

The V call is TRBV19, the J call TRBJ1-2, with TRBD1 matching over 10 bases. The germline gives CDR1 LNHDA, CDR2 SQIVND (reference sequence). V gave up 5 bases and J gave up 6 bases; unmatched junction bases: 3. This CDR3 region has 13 residues. CDR3 in DNA: TGTGCCAGTAGTCCGGGGACAGGGGATGGCTACACCTTC. Translated, it gives CASSPGTGDGYTF.